The 14 T cell receptor beta chains given below trace back to one sample, sequenced in a study of blood T cell repertoires in COVID-19. Profiling relied on immunoSEQ multiplex PCR, and the TCRdb table lists in-frame clones only, not all of them. The repertoire holds approximately 440,000 clones, with around 88% as singletons. Sequencing was carried out using peripheral blood. The receptors come from a woman in her forties or fifties with COVID-19, enrolled during active disease.

The genes are TRBV27 and TRBJ1-3; TRBD1 aligns across 9 bases. The CDR3 runs to 16 residues. Germline lookup yields CDR1 MNHEY and CDR2 SMNVEV (reference sequence). V was pared by 4 bases and J by 2 bases, with 6 bases of the junction left unmatched. The CDR3 is CASSSNRGLTGNTIYF. The CDR3 DNA is TGTGCCAGCAGTTCCAACAGGGGGCTAACTGGAAACACCATATATTTT.

Notes on this clone: One end of the junction does not line up with germline, which may come from a read error. The V gene is TRBV4-1, the J gene TRBJ1-5; D unresolved. This CDR3 contains 10 residues. Germline assignment: CDR1 MGHRA and CDR2 YSYEKL. CDR3 bases: TGCGCCAGCAGCCGGGCCCCCAACGAATTT. Its translation is CASSRAPNEF.

The rearrangement uses TRBV19 and TRBJ1-2, with 9 nucleotides matching TRBD1. The CDR3 covers 15 residues. Germline-derived CDR1 and CDR2 are LNHDA and SQIVND (reference sequence). Trimming at V came to 5 bases and at J to 4 bases, leaving 8 bases not matched to a gene. DNA for the CDR3: TGTGCCAGTAGTTCAAGACAGGGGGACGCCTATGGCTACACCTTC. It translates to CASSSRQGDAYGYTF.

This chain joins TRBV25-1 and TRBJ2-7, with 8 nucleotides matching TRBD1. CDR1 MGHDK and CDR2 SYGVNS come from the germline V gene. The V segment lost 2 bases and the J segment 3 bases; nucleotides outside the gene matches: 6. This CDR3 contains 15 residues. The chain's CDR3 is CASSERTGRIYEQYF. The CDR3 DNA reads TGTGCCAGCAGTGAACGGACAGGGCGAATCTACGAGCAGTACTTC.

The chain employs TRBV3-1 (or the pseudogene TRBV3-2) and TRBJ2-1, with TRBD2 matching over 10 bases. Germline V gene data show CDR1 as LGHDT and CDR2 as YNNKEL (reference sequence). The V gene end was trimmed by 1 base and the J gene end by 10 bases; junction bases not matched to a gene: 7. CDR3 length: 15 amino acids. The CDR3 region has the DNA TGTGCCAGCAGCCAAGGGGCTAGCGGGGGACGGGAGCAGTTCTTC. Amino acids: CASSQGASGGREQFF.

Remarks on this clone: At the DNA level, this CDR3 is encoded by other sequences in the same sample as well. This chain joins TRBV5-1 and TRBJ1-1; 9 bases line up with TRBD1. The junction had 1 base not matched to a gene; V was cut back by 3 bases and J by 1 base. This CDR3 region has 14 residues. Per the germline V gene, CDR1 is SGHRS and CDR2 is YFSETQ. The CDR3 DNA reads TGCGCCAGCAGCTCGACAGGGGGGAACACTGAAGCTTTCTTT. Protein: CASSSTGGNTEAFF. The full variable domain, its missing parts supplied by reference TRBV5-1 and TRBJ1-1, is KAGVTQTPRYLIKTRGQQVTLSCSPISGHRSVSWYQQTPGQGLQFLFEYFSETQRNKGNFPGRFSGRQFSNSRSEMNVSTLELGDSALYLCASSSTGGNTEAFFGQGTRLTVV.

The rearrangement links TRBV6-2 or TRBV6-3 to TRBJ2-7, with TRBD1 matching over 7 bases. Trimming took 5 bases from V and 1 from J; bases not matched to a gene: 2. The CDR3 contains 13 residues. Per the germline V gene, CDR1 is MNHEY and CDR2 is SVGEGT. The CDR3 region is CASSRQGSYEQYF. The CDR3 DNA is TGTGCCAGCAGTAGACAGGGTTCCTACGAGCAGTACTTC.

The chain combines TRBV5-4 with TRBJ2-1; D gene uncertain. The germline V and J ends were trimmed by 0 bases and 5 bases, with 15 bases remaining between them. This CDR3 region has 16 residues. The germline V gene has CDR1 SGHNT and CDR2 YYREEE (reference sequence). The CDR3 region has the DNA TGTGCCAGCAGCTTGGTCGGTATTTCCCCCAACAATGAGCAGTTCTTC. Translated, it gives CASSLVGISPNNEQFF.

The chain uses TRBV3-1 (or the pseudogene TRBV3-2) and TRBJ1-2, with TRBD1 matching over 7 bases. The CDR3 is 16 residues long. Germline V CDR1 and CDR2: LGHDT, YNNKEL (reference sequence). J lost 4 bases, V lost 7 bases, and 15 bases had no gene match. In DNA form, the CDR3 reads TGTGCCAGCACTTCAGAAACAGGGGCGACTGGCTATGGCTACACCTTC. This translates into CASTSETGATGYGYTF.

This chain joins TRBV10-3 and TRBJ2-2; 7 positions match TRBD1. There are 14 residues in the CDR3. Germline CDR1 reads ENHRY; CDR2 reads SYGVKD. The V gene end was trimmed by 5 bases and the J gene end by 3 bases; junction bases not matched to a gene: 3. CDR3 DNA sequence: TGTGCCATCAGTTCAACAGGGGACACCGGGGAGCTGTTTTTT. As protein: CAISSTGDTGELFF.

The chain is built from TRBV13 and TRBJ2-3; tentative D call: TRBD1 (6 bases). Trimming pared 6 bases from V and 4 bases from J, leaving 11 bases between. The CDR3 is 13 residues long. Germline-derived CDR1 and CDR2 are PRHDT and FYEKMQ (reference sequence). CDR3 coding DNA: TGTGCCAGCAGGAGGGGGACGGCAGATACGCAGTATTTT. This sequence encodes CASRRGTADTQYF.

The chain carries TRBV10-3 and TRBJ1-5; perhaps TRBD1 as D (5 bases). Trimming removed 6 bases at V and 9 bases at J, with 15 bases between. The CDR3 is 13 residues long. The germline V gene encodes CDR1 ENHRY and CDR2 SYGVKD. CDR3 in DNA: TGTGCCATCAGCGGACAATGGGAGGGGCCCCAGCATTTT. Residues: CAISGQWEGPQHF.

V gene TRBV6-5 combines with J gene TRBJ2-5, with 9 bases lining up with TRBD2. CDR1 is MNHEY, CDR2 SVGAGI, per germline. This CDR3 is 15 amino acids long. After removal of 2 bases from V and 5 bases from J, the junction contained 6 bases not matched to a gene. The CDR3 loop is CASSYAGGPSETQYF. As DNA, the CDR3 is TGTGCCAGCAGTTACGCGGGGGGGCCGTCCGAGACCCAGTACTTC.

CDR3 in DNA: TGTGCCTGGAGTGAGGCGCAGGTTATTACTGAAGCTTTCTTT. Translated: CAWSEAQVITEAFF. This chain uses TRBV30 with TRBJ1-1; unclear D gene. The CDR3 is 14 residues long. In germline, CDR1 is GTSNPN, CDR2 SVGIG (reference sequence). With 1 base removed from V and 5 bases from J, the gap between germline ends came to 14 bases.